These T cell receptor beta chains were read from a single sample in a study of blood T cell repertoires in COVID-19. Clones were sequenced by immunoSEQ multiplex PCR, and TCRdb holds only the in-frame ones, with some missing. The data contain about 120,000 clones, 90% of them singletons. The sequencing sample was made of peripheral blood. All receptors come from a human donor with active COVID-19. The donor label of this sample is uncertain. Both conserved end residues are part of each CDR3. Fields, in order: clone size, V gene, D gene, J gene, CDR3 protein, CDR3 DNA. D genes are given only for firm matches. Clone size is not always given. Where it is, it says once, few, many or a class for expanded clones.

>-|TRBV10-1|-|TRBJ2-3
CASSELIGTLVDTQYF
TGCGCCAGCAGTGAACTAATAGGAACCTTGGTAGATACGCAGTATTTT
>-|TRBV11-2|-|TRBJ2-3
CASSLRGITDTQYF
TGTGCCAGCAGCTTAAGAGGAATAACAGATACGCAGTATTTT
>-|TRBV5-1|-|TRBJ2-7
CASTLLHEQYF
TGCGCCAGCACCCTACTCCACGAGCAGTACTTC
>-|TRBV6-5|TRBD1|TRBJ2-7
CASSYSTGTDSYEQYF
TGTGCCAGCAGTTACTCGACAGGGACCGACTCCTACGAGCAGTACTTC
>-|TRBV7-2|-|TRBJ2-1
CASSFRGSTYNEQFF
TGTGCCAGCAGCTTCCGGGGTTCAACCTACAATGAGCAGTTCTTC
>-|TRBV21-1|-|TRBJ2-7
CASSKTAQGIHEQYF
TGTGCCAGCAGCAAGACGGCTCAGGGGATCCACGAGCAGTACTTC
>-|TRBV7-8|-|TRBJ2-2
CASSPLNTGELFF
TGTGCCAGCAGCCCTCTAAACACCGGGGAGCTGTTTTTT
>-|TRBV30|-|TRBJ2-1
CAWGASPDEQFF
TGTGCCTGGGGGGCCTCCCCGGATGAGCAGTTCTTC
>-|TRBV5-4|TRBD2|TRBJ2-5
CASSLEASGGLKETQYF
TGTGCCAGCAGCTTGGAGGCTAGCGGGGGGCTAAAAGAGACCCAGTACTTC
>-|TRBV19|TRBD1|TRBJ1-3
CASSPGTVSGNTIYF
TGTGCCAGTAGCCCCGGGACAGTGTCTGGAAACACCATATATTTT
>-|TRBV7-2|-|TRBJ1-1
CASSPLTEAFF
TGTGCCAGCAGCCCCCTCACTGAAGCTTTCTTT
>few|TRBV9|-|TRBJ2-1
CASSVEVGGNEQFF
TGTGCCAGCAGCGTAGAAGTGGGGGGCAATGAGCAGTTCTTC
>-|TRBV6-5|-|TRBJ2-7
CASSYGQYYEQYF
TGTGCCAGCAGTTATGGTCAGTACTACGAGCAGTACTTC
>once|TRBV13|TRBD2|TRBJ2-1
CASNSGGFRSYNEQFF
TGTGCCAGCAATAGCGGGGGGTTTCGTTCCTACAATGAGCAGTTCTTC
>few|TRBV7-2|-|TRBJ1-5
CASSLGGGFGQPQHF
TGTGCCAGCAGCTTAGGAGGAGGGTTCGGGCAGCCCCAGCATTTT
>-|TRBV9|TRBD2|TRBJ2-5
CASSGSGGSPLETQYF
TGTGCCAGCAGCGGAAGCGGGGGGTCCCCCTTGGAGACCCAGTACTTC
>-|TRBV6-1|TRBD2|TRBJ2-1
CASSEASSGDNEQFF
TGTGCCAGCAGTGAAGCGTCTAGCGGGGACAATGAGCAGTTCTTC
>-|TRBV15|TRBD2|TRBJ2-3
CATSRAGLASDTQYF
TGTGCCACCAGCCGAGCGGGACTAGCGTCAGATACGCAGTATTTT
>-|TRBV30|-|TRBJ2-5
CAWSVQGVETQYF
TGTGCCTGGAGTGTGCAAGGGGTGGAGACCCAGTACTTC
>-|TRBV6-5|-|TRBJ1-2
CASSWTGYGYTF
TGTGCCAGCAGTTGGACGGGGTATGGCTACACCTTC
>-|TRBV11-2|-|TRBJ2-6
CASSSVGRGILTANVLTF
TGTGCCAGCAGCTCCGTTGGACGGGGAATTCTGACGGCCAACGTCCTGACTTTC
>-|TRBV11-2|-|TRBJ1-1
CASSLSGHMNTEAFF
TGTGCCAGCAGCTTATCGGGACATATGAACACTGAAGCTTTCTTT
>-|TRBV7-2|TRBD1|TRBJ1-2
CASSLGQGNYGYTF
TGTGCCAGCAGCTTGGGACAGGGTAACTATGGCTACACCTTC
>-|TRBV28|TRBD1|TRBJ2-1
CASSLFRTGPLNEQFF
TGTGCCAGCAGTTTATTTAGGACAGGGCCTCTCAATGAGCAGTTCTTC
>-|TRBV9|TRBD2|TRBJ2-1
CASSDLGLAGVSEQFF
TGTGCCAGCAGCGACTTGGGACTAGCGGGGGTCAGTGAGCAGTTCTTC
>-|TRBV19|TRBD1|TRBJ2-2
CASRDRGLGGELFF
TGTGCCAGCCGGGACAGGGGGCTCGGCGGGGAGCTGTTTTTT
>few|TRBV6-2/TRBV6-3|TRBD1|TRBJ2-5
CASSYDRDRGQQETQYF
TGTGCCAGCAGTTACGACCGGGACAGGGGGCAACAGGAGACCCAGTACTTC
>-|TRBV27|TRBD1|TRBJ2-1
CATCSGGAYNEQFF
TGTGCCACGTGTTCAGGGGGCGCGTACAATGAGCAGTTCTTC